This T cell receptor (beta chain) was sequenced for a study of T cell repertoires in cytomegalovirus infection. Whole-study context: Recently described HLA-C-restricted plus well-studied HLA-B-restricted CMV epitopes were used. Indicated by public TCR beta signatures were CMV infection and matching HLA type. Findings and caveats of the study: In two of eight donors, the top clonotype was HLA-C-restricted CMV-specific. Frequencies of public TCR beta families were cumulated, and this identified carriers of CMV plus the relevant HLA.

As for this clonotype: Its antigen is unknown.

TCRdb recomputed calls from the reads with MiXCR, one row per CDR3 protein. The sample has about a million distinct CDR3 sequences, 30% to 40% seen once. Germline-derived CDR1 and CDR2 are ENHRY and SYGVKD. The CDR3 is made up of 13 amino acids. The germline V and J ends were trimmed by 3 bases and 6 bases, with 11 bases remaining between them. The TCR comes from a human donor in good health (CMV status not recorded). Some clones in this sample may be carry-over from other donors' samples. Source: cultured CD8+ T cells from PBMCs, taken from culture after CMV antigen stimulation. The chain couples TRBV10-3 to TRBJ1-2; D call uncertain. The CDR3 is CAISDGRRDGYTF. CDR3 DNA: TGTGCCATCAGTGATGGACGCCGCGATGGCTACACCTTC.